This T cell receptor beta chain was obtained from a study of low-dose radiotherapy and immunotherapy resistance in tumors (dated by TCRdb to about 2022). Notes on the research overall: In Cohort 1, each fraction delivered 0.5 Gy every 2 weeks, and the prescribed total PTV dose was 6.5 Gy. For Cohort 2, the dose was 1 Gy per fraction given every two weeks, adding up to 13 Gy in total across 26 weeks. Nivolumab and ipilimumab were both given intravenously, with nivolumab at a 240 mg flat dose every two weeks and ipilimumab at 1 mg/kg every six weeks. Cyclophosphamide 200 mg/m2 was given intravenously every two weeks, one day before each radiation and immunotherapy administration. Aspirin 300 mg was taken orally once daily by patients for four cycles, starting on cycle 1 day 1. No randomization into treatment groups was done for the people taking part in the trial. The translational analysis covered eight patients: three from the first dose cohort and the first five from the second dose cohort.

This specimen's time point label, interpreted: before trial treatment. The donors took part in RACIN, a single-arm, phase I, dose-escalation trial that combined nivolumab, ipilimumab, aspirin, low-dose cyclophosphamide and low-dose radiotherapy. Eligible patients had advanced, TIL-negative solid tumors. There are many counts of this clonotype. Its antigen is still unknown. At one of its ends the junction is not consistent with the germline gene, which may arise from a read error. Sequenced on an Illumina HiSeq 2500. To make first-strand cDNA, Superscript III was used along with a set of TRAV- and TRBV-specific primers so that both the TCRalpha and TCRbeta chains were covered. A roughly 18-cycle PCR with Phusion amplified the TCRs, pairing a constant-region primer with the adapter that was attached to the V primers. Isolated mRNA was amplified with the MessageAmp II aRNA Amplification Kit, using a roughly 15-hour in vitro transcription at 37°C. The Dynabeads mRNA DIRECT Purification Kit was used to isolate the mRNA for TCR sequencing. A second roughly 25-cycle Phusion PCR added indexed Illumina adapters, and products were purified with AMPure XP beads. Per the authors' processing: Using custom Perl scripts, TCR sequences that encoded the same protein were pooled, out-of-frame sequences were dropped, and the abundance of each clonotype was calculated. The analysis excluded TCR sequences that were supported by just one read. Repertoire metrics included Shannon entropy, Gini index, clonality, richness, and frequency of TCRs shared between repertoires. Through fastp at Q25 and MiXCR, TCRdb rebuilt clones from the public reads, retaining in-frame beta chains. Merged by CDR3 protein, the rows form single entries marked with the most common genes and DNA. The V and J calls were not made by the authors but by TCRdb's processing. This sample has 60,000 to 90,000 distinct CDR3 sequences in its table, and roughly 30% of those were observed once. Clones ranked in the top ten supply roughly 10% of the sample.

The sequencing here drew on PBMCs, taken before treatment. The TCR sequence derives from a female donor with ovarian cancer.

The DNA is TGCAGTGCTGAGGACTCAACGAATGAAAAACTGTTTTTT. Its protein is CSAEDSTNEKLFF. This receptor chain uses TRBV20-1 and TRBJ1-4; the D segment cannot be called with confidence. The germline V gene (reference sequence) gives CDR1 as DFQATT and CDR2 as SNEGSKA. From the cysteine through the phenylalanine, the CDR3 covers 13 amino acids. CDR3 DNA only is kept here, 39 bases in frame from base 1.